This is a list of T cell receptor beta chains from one sample in a study of shared clonotypes between healthy human individuals. The data were produced by immunoSEQ multiplex PCR, yet TCRdb's version contains in-frame clones alone and is incomplete. Of a few million clones listed, 85% to 95% were seen once; the top ten hold 0.37%. The sequenced sample was naive CD4+ T cells from PBMCs. The receptors here all came from a man between 18 and 29 years old in good health. Some clones in this sample may be carry-over from other donors' samples. Both conserved end residues are part of each CDR3. A D gene is named only where the DNA matches it firmly. Clone size, where shown, is once, few, many, or a class for clones that have expanded.

V	J	D	size	CDR3	DNA
TRBV29-1	TRBJ2-1	TRBD2	once	CSGFLAGGYNEQFF	TGCAGCGGGTTCCTAGCGGGAGGGTACAATGAGCAGTTCTTC
TRBV6-5	TRBJ1-5	.	.	CASSYSSNQPQHF	TGTGCCAGCAGTTACAGTAGCAATCAGCCCCAGCATTTT
TRBV12-5	TRBJ2-1	TRBD2	few	CASGLSSGRGSEQFF	TGTGCTAGTGGTTTATCTAGCGGGAGAGGGAGTGAGCAGTTCTTC
TRBV28	TRBJ1-4	.	.	CASSFIRDGEKLFF	TGTGCCAGCAGTTTTATCCGGGACGGTGAAAAACTGTTTTTT
TRBV7-9	TRBJ1-6	.	.	CASSLGVSPLHF	TGTGCCAGCAGCTTAGGGGTCTCACCCCTCCACTTT
TRBV9	TRBJ2-5	.	.	CASSGAPGLRETQYF	TGTGCCAGCAGCGGAGCCCCCGGACTACGAGAGACCCAGTACTTC
TRBV7-9	TRBJ2-3	.	.	CASSLGVPSTDTQYF	TGTGCCAGCAGCTTGGGAGTACCGAGCACAGATACGCAGTATTTT
TRBV28	TRBJ2-2	TRBD2	.	CASSLLAGISTGELFF	TGTGCCAGCAGTTTATTAGCGGGAATCAGCACCGGGGAGCTGTTTTTT
TRBV6-1	TRBJ2-3	TRBD2	.	CASKLVSGETDTQYF	TGTGCCAGCAAATTGGTTAGCGGGGAGACAGATACGCAGTATTTT
TRBV6-5	TRBJ2-7	TRBD2	.	CASSQNSGIPHEQYF	TGTGCCAGCAGCCAGAATAGCGGGATTCCCCACGAGCAGTACTTC
TRBV28	TRBJ2-7	.	once	CASSPSITYEQYF	TGTGCCAGCAGTCCATCCATTACCTACGAGCAGTACTTC
TRBV10-1	TRBJ2-1	TRBD2	.	CASSHPGTNYNEQFF	TGCGCCAGCAGCCATCCCGGGACTAACTACAATGAGCAGTTCTTC
TRBV27	TRBJ2-7	.	.	CASSLFRGGEQYF	TGTGCCAGCAGTTTATTTAGAGGGGGCGAGCAGTACTTC
TRBV4-2	TRBJ1-4	.	.	CASSLGGGITNEKLFF	TGTGCCAGCAGCTTGGGTGGAGGGATTACTAATGAAAAACTGTTTTTT
TRBV7-3	TRBJ1-2	TRBD1	few	CASSPTGGDGYTF	TGTGCCAGCAGCCCGACAGGGGGCGATGGCTACACCTTC
TRBV11-3	TRBJ2-7	.	.	CASSLVDYEQYF	TGTGCCAGCAGCTTAGTCGACTACGAGCAGTACTTC
TRBV27	TRBJ1-2	TRBD1	.	CASSPGQGASNYGYTF	TGTGCCAGCAGCCCGGGACAGGGCGCGAGTAACTATGGCTACACCTTC
TRBV4-1	TRBJ1-3	.	.	CASSSRGADSGNTIYF	TGCGCCAGCAGCTCAAGGGGGGCAGACTCTGGAAACACCATATATTTT
TRBV7-8	TRBJ2-1	.	.	CASSYSIYPGLNLGHEQFF	TGTGCCAGCAGCTACAGCATCTACCCGGGCCTCAACTTAGGACATGAGCAGTTCTTC
TRBV15	TRBJ1-5	.	once	CATSRSGAAQPQHF	TGTGCCACCAGCAGATCTGGGGCCGCCCAGCCCCAGCATTTT
TRBV14	TRBJ2-5	TRBD2	.	CASSQDLAGGETQYF	TGTGCCAGCAGCCAAGATTTGGCGGGAGGAGAGACCCAGTACTTC
TRBV4-1	TRBJ2-1	.	.	CASSQDLRTGGYNEQFF	TGCGCCAGCAGCCAAGATCTCAGGACAGGAGGGTACAATGAGCAGTTCTTC
TRBV9	TRBJ2-2	.	.	CASSADRNTGELFF	TGTGCCAGCAGCGCCGACAGAAACACCGGGGAGCTGTTTTTT
TRBV2	TRBJ2-5	.	.	CASGRTEYQETQYF	TGTGCCAGCGGCCGGACGGAATATCAAGAGACCCAGTACTTC
TRBV11-2	TRBJ2-1	.	.	CASSPHDSSDPLYNEQFF	TGTGCCAGCAGCCCTCACGATAGTAGCGACCCTCTCTACAATGAGCAGTTCTTC